This TCR beta chain derives from a study of blood T cell repertoires in COVID-19. Across the whole study: Both acute and convalescent COVID-19 samples were obtained from the United States, Italy and Spain. T cells, B-cell-depleted T cells, or PBMCs provided the cDNA or gDNA that served as material.

Data came from immunoSEQ multiplex PCR; TCRdb stores just in-frame clones and leaves some out. The sample contains fewer than 70,000 clones, roughly 89% of which appear only once. The ends were cut back, 4 bases at V and 8 bases at J, with 8 bases in the middle. The CDR3 is 11 amino acids. The germline gives CDR1 SGHDN, CDR2 FVKESK. This sequence was found in a man aged 50 to 60 with active COVID-19. This sequence joins TRBV14 and TRBJ1-2, with TRBD1 as a possible D gene (5 bases). Sequencing was carried out using peripheral blood. CDR3 in DNA: TGTGCCAGCAGCCCAGGGCTCGGCTACACCTTC. It translates to CASSPGLGYTF.